A selection of T cell receptor beta chains follows, all from one sample in a study of Graves' ophthalmopathy and Graves' hyperthyroidism. Each CDR3 protein is one row after TCRdb ran MiXCR on the multiplex PCR reads. Counted here are under 400,000 distinct CDR3 sequences, roughly 17% occurring once; the ten biggest clones make up about 12%. The specimen sequenced was peripheral blood. Every receptor here comes from an adult man with Graves' ophthalmopathy. The CDR3 runs from the conserved cysteine through the conserved F or W. The D gene is left open where the match is weak. Rows give clone size only sometimes, using once, few, many, or a class for an expanded clone.

d_call,v_call,clone_size,j_call,cdr3_aa,cdr3_nt
.,TRBV7-9,.,TRBJ2-7,CASSADPAYEQYF,TGTGCCAGCAGCGCCGACCCGGCCTACGAGCAATACTTC
.,TRBV7-6,many,TRBJ2-2,CASSSDSTGELFF,TGTGCCAGCAGCTCGGACTCGACCGGGGAGCTGTTTTTT
.,TRBV30,many,TRBJ1-1,CAWSVASGLVTEAFF,TGTGCCTGGAGTGTGGCGTCTGGGCTTGTCACTGAAGCTTTCTTT
.,TRBV27,.,TRBJ1-2,CASKRQTGANYGYTF,TGTGCCAGCAAACGGCAGACGGGGGCTAACTATGGCTACACCTTC
.,TRBV6-2/TRBV6-3,.,TRBJ2-5,CATSRLEETQYF,TGTGCCACCTCCAGACTGGAAGAGACCCAGTACTTC
TRBD2,TRBV6-1,many,TRBJ2-5,CASTLGLAEETQYF,TGTGCCAGCACCCTGGGACTAGCGGAAGAGACCCAGTACTTC
.,TRBV11-2,many,TRBJ2-5,CASMFRETQYF,TGTGCCAGCATGTTCAGAGAGACCCAGTACTTC
.,TRBV27,many,TRBJ2-7,CASSLVGSTYEQYF,TGTGCCAGCAGTTTGGTGGGCAGTACCTACGAGCAGTACTTC
.,TRBV6-5,many,TRBJ2-2,CASSVLVLSTGELFF,TGTGCCAGCAGTGTACTGGTTTTGAGCACCGGGGAGCTGTTTTTT
TRBD1,TRBV6-5,many,TRBJ1-5,CASSYPGQGIQPQHF,TGTGCCAGCAGTTATCCGGGACAGGGGATTCAGCCCCAGCATTTT
TRBD1,TRBV20-1,many,TRBJ1-2,CSAITGTGWNYGYTF,TGCAGTGCGATTACCGGGACAGGGTGGAACTATGGCTACACCTTC
.,TRBV30,many,TRBJ1-1,CASGRLNTEAFF,TGTGCCTCCGGACGGCTGAACACTGAAGCTTTCTTT
.,TRBV10-2,many,TRBJ1-6,CASSESAGHYGYPPLHF,TGCGCCAGCAGTGAGTCAGCGGGACACTACGGTTATCCACCCCTCCACTTT
.,TRBV6-5,many,TRBJ1-6,CASSHYPGRANNSPLHF,TGTGCCAGCAGTCACTACCCCGGCCGGGCTAATAATTCACCCCTCCACTTT
TRBD2,TRBV7-2,.,TRBJ2-2,CASSSLAGTGGELFF,TGTGCCAGCAGCTCGCTAGCGGGAACGGGCGGGGAGCTGTTTTTT
.,TRBV3-1,many,TRBJ2-7,CASSHRAAAYEQYF,TGTGCCAGCAGCCATCGGGCTGCGGCCTACGAGCAGTACTTC
.,TRBV20-1,many,TRBJ1-2,CSAILGGGYTF,TGCAGTGCTATTCTAGGGGGTGGCTACACCTTC
TRBD1,TRBV5-4,many,TRBJ2-5,CASSTGTDIQETQYF,TGTGCCAGCAGCACCGGGACAGACATTCAAGAGACCCAGTACTTC
TRBD1,TRBV28,many,TRBJ2-6,CASSSSTGVGGANVLTF,TGTGCCAGCAGTTCCTCGACAGGGGTCGGTGGGGCCAACGTCCTGACTTTC
.,TRBV6-2/TRBV6-3,.,TRBJ2-7,CASGYDGSGEQYF,TGTGCCAGCGGTTACGATGGGTCCGGGGAGCAGTACTTC
TRBD2,TRBV2,many,TRBJ2-7,CAGRGGSYEQYF,TGTGCCGGTCGGGGGGGGTCCTACGAGCAGTACTTC
TRBD1,TRBV6-4,many,TRBJ1-5,CASSVGDRGSNQPQHF,TGTGCCAGCAGTGTGGGGGACAGGGGAAGCAATCAGCCCCAGCATTTT
.,TRBV7-8,.,TRBJ1-5,CASSLEWEGLPQLF,TGTGCCAGCAGCTTAGAGTGGGAGGGGCTGCCCCAGCTTTTT
.,TRBV2,many,TRBJ1-5,CASSAAREQPQHF,TGTGCCAGCAGCGCTGCACGAGAACAGCCCCAGCATTTT
.,TRBV4-1,many,TRBJ2-7,CASSQGVGSSYEQYF,TGCGCCAGCAGCCAAGGGGTCGGGAGCTCCTACGAGCAGTACTTC
TRBD1,TRBV24-1,many,TRBJ2-6,CASNRKGQDEISGANVLTF,TGTGCCAGCAACAGGAAGGGACAGGACGAAATCTCTGGGGCCAACGTCCTGACTTTC
.,TRBV2,.,TRBJ2-5,CASSAGRDPLETQYF,TGTGCCAGCAGTGCGGGTCGAGACCCGTTGGAGACCCAATACTTC
.,TRBV19,many,TRBJ1-2,CASSIGRGYTF,TGTGCCAGTAGTATAGGTCGGGGCTACACCTTC
.,TRBV5-1,many,TRBJ2-7,CASSSGQNRISSYEQYF,TGCGCCAGCAGCAGTGGGCAGAACAGGATTAGCTCCTACGAGCAGTACTTC
TRBD1,TRBV12-3/TRBV12-4,many,TRBJ2-7,CASSLGGQGEQYF,TGTGCCAGCAGTTTAGGGGGACAGGGCGAGCAGTACTTC
TRBD1,TRBV19,many,TRBJ1-1,CASSIAAGGNTEAFF,TGTGCCAGTAGTATAGCGGCAGGGGGTAACACTGAAGCTTTCTTT
.,TRBV7-9,.,TRBJ2-5,CASSQSLVETQYF,TGCGCCAGCAGCCAATCCCTAGTTGAGACCCAGTACTTC
TRBD1,TRBV12-3/TRBV12-4,many,TRBJ2-2,CASSPGTGAGELFF,TGTGCCAGCAGTCCTGGGACAGGGGCCGGGGAGCTGTTTTTT